This T cell receptor beta chain was retrieved from a study of cytomegalovirus exposure and HLA in healthy donors. Whole-study results and caveats: The authors reported that TCR beta sequences could predict HLA-A and HLA-B alleles. These predictions were accurate for most subjects in the first cohort.

Primers included in the PCR were 60 Vbeta and 13 Jbeta primers. This table comes from immunoSEQ multiplex PCR, and its TCRdb copy is limited to in-frame clones, with some not included. The data show around 200,000 clones, with 84% seen just once and around 2.8% held by the top ten. Trimming pared 4 bases from V and 3 bases from J, leaving 13 bases between. The length of the CDR3 is 14 residues. From germline, CDR1 is SGHRS and CDR2 YFSETQ. Concerning this clone itself: The antigen is unknown.

The chain recombines TRBV5-1 with TRBJ1-2; perhaps TRBD1 as D (6 bases). The TCR was taken from a woman aged 45-65 years in good health and CMV-seropositive. Sequenced: PBMCs. DNA for the CDR3: TGCGCCAGCAGCCCGGGGACACTAGACTATGGCTACACCTTC. Translation: CASSPGTLDYGYTF. The entire variable domain, with the rest obtained from reference TRBV5-1 and TRBJ1-2, is as follows: KAGVTQTPRYLIKTRGQQVTLSCSPISGHRSVSWYQQTPGQGLQFLFEYFSETQRNKGNFPGRFSGRQFSNSRSEMNVSTLELGDSALYLCASSPGTLDYGYTFGSGTRLTVV.